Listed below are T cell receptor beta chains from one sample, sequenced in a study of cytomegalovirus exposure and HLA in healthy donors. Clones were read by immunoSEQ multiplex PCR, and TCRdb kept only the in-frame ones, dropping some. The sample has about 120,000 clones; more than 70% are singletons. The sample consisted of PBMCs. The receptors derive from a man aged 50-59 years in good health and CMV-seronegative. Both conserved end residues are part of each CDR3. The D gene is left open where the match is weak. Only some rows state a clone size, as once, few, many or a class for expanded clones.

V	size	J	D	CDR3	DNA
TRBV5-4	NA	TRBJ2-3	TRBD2	CASSLATSGNWDTQYF	TGTGCCAGCAGCTTGGCGACTAGCGGGAATTGGGATACGCAGTATTTT
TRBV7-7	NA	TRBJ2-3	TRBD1	CASSQWTGGLTDTQYF	TGTGCCAGCAGCCAATGGACAGGGGGCCTCACAGATACGCAGTATTTT
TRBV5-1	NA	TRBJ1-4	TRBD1	CASSPRQGTNEKLFF	TGCGCCAGCAGCCCTCGACAGGGAACTAATGAAAAACTGTTTTTT
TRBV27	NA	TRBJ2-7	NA	CASSLAQGTYEQYF	TGTGCCAGCAGTTTAGCTCAGGGTACCTACGAGCAGTACTTC
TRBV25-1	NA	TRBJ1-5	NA	CASSEGGGSQPQHF	TGTGCCAGCAGTGAAGGGGGAGGAAGTCAGCCCCAGCATTTT
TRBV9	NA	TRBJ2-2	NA	CASSVSGTHTGELFF	TGTGCCAGCAGCGTGTCCGGGACTCACACCGGGGAGCTGTTTTTT
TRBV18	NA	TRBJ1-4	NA	CASSLFPGLEGEKLFF	TGTGCCAGCTCGCTATTTCCAGGGCTGGAGGGTGAAAAACTGTTTTTT
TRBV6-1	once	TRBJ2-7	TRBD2	CASSDTGTSGGSAYEQYF	TGTGCCAGCAGTGACACCGGGACTAGCGGGGGGTCCGCCTACGAGCAGTACTTC
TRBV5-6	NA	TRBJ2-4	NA	CASSFGQGKNIQYF	TGTGCCAGCAGCTTCGGGCAGGGGAAAAACATTCAGTACTTC
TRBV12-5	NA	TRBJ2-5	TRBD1	CASGLEWPGQGTMETQYF	TGTGCTAGTGGTTTGGAATGGCCGGGACAGGGGACCATGGAGACCCAGTACTTC
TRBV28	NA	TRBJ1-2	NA	CASSLWNQQGANYGYTF	TGTGCCAGCAGTTTATGGAATCAACAGGGAGCCAACTATGGCTACACCTTC
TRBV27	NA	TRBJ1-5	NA	CASSLVEGDQPQHF	TGTGCCAGCAGTTTAGTCGAGGGGGACCAGCCCCAGCATTTT
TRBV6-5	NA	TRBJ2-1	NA	CASSYRESEQFF	TGTGCCAGCAGTTACCGAGAGAGTGAGCAGTTCTTC
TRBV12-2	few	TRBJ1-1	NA	CASLGPGRGGAFF	TGTGCAAGTCTCGGACCGGGGAGGGGGGGAGCTTTCTTT
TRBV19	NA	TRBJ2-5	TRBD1	CASGQGRETQYF	TGTGCCAGTGGACAGGGGAGAGAGACCCAGTACTTC
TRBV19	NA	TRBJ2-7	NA	CATPHQRLYEQYF	TGTGCCACCCCCCATCAGCGTCTCTACGAGCAGTACTTC
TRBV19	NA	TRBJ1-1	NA	CASSPSRARNTEAFF	TGTGCCAGTAGCCCGTCGAGGGCGAGGAACACTGAAGCTTTCTTT
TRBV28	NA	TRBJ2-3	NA	CASSPPGFADTQYF	TGTGCCAGCAGCCCACCCGGGTTCGCAGATACGCAGTATTTT
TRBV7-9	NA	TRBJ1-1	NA	CASSQQGGTEAFF	TGTGCCAGCAGCCAACAGGGAGGGACTGAAGCTTTCTTT
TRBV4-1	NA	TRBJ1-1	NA	CASSQEGAAALEAFF	TGCGCCAGCAGCCAAGAGGGGGCGGCAGCCTTGGAAGCTTTCTTT
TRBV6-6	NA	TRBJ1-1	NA	CASSYSHRANTEAFF	TGTGCCAGCAGTTACTCGCACAGGGCGAACACTGAAGCTTTCTTT
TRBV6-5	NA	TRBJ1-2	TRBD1	CASSKRTGGDGYTF	TGTGCCAGCAGTAAAAGGACAGGGGGCGATGGCTACACCTTC
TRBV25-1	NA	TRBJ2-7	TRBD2	CASRTSGIAGYEQYF	TGTGCCAGCAGGACTAGCGGGATAGCGGGCTACGAGCAGTACTTC
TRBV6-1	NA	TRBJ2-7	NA	CASSESLVIYEQYF	TGTGCCAGCAGTGAAAGCCTAGTTATCTACGAGCAGTACTTC
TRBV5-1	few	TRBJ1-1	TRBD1	CASSLGDRGNTEAFF	TGCGCCAGCAGCTTGGGAGACAGGGGGAACACTGAAGCTTTCTTT
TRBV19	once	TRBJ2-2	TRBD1	CASSPGTGSNTGELFF	TGTGCCAGTAGTCCCGGGACAGGGTCGAACACCGGGGAGCTGTTTTTT
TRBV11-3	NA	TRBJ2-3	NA	CASSQRPSGADTQYF	TGTGCCAGCAGCCAGAGGCCCTCCGGCGCAGATACGCAGTATTTT
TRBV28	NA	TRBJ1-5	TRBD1	CASSPPGQSNQPQHF	TGTGCCAGCAGTCCCCCGGGACAGAGCAATCAGCCCCAGCATTTT
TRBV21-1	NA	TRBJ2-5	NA	CASSKLPPRGRETQYF	TGTGCCAGCAGCAAACTTCCCCCTCGTGGGAGAGAGACCCAGTACTTC
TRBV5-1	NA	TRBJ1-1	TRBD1	CASSYQGGNTEAFF	TGCGCCAGCAGCTATCAGGGGGGTAACACTGAAGCTTTCTTT
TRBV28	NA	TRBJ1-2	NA	CASRFNRDTYGYTF	TGTGCCAGCAGATTTAACAGGGACACCTATGGCTACACCTTC
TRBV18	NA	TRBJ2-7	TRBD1	CASSPRRQGSYEQYF	TGTGCCAGCTCCCCGAGGAGACAGGGATCCTACGAGCAGTACTTC
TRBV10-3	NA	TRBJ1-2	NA	CAISDPDRISIGYTF	TGTGCCATCAGTGATCCCGACAGGATATCTATCGGCTACACCTTC
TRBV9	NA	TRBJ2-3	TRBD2	CASSPELALTDTQYF	TGTGCCAGCAGCCCTGAACTAGCGTTAACAGATACGCAGTATTTT
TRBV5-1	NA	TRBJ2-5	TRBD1	CASSLNRGQGQETQYF	TGCGCCAGCAGCTTGAATCGGGGACAGGGCCAAGAGACCCAGTACTTC
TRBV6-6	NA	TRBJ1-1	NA	CASTAAQSEAFF	TGTGCCAGCACCGCGGCCCAGTCTGAAGCTTTCTTT